The present entry profiles one T cell receptor beta chain with its context. Its matching antigen is unknown. The data were obtained in a study of T-cell reconstitution after alpha-beta-depleted transplantation in children. Unique molecular identifiers were incorporated when the TCRbeta library was constructed. Each CDR3 protein is one row after TCRdb ran MiXCR on the PCR reads. The sample contains 550,000 to 800,000 distinct CDR3 sequences, roughly 13% of which appear only once. Regarding the study as a whole: Where alpha-beta T cells came from about two months after transplant was reportedly several hundred expanded graft clones. T-cell numbers and diversity, one year after transplant, stemmed largely from T cells that were newly produced.

CDR3 length equals 14 residues. Germline V gene sequence: CDR1 LNHNV, CDR2 YYDKDF (reference sequence). Trimming took 0 bases from V and 6 from J, leaving 12 bases between them. The sequences come from PBMCs, collected before TCRalphabeta/CD19-depleted stem cell transplant. The receptor's source is a girl aged 2 to 10 with congenital amegakaryocytic thrombocytopenia, due to receive a stem cell transplant. The V call is TRBV15, the J call TRBJ2-7; D not resolved. The CDR3 sequence is CATSRDPISAEQYF. In nucleotides, the CDR3 is TGTGCCACCAGCAGAGATCCTATAAGCGCCGAGCAGTACTTC. Full variable domain (remainder filled in from reference TRBV15 and TRBJ2-7): DAMVIQNPRYQVTQFGKPVTLSCSQTLNHNVMYWYQQKSSQAPKLLFHYYDKDFNNEADTPDNFQSRRPNTSFCFLDIRSPGLGDTAMYLCATSRDPISAEQYFGPGTRLTVT.